A single sample is the source of the 32 T cell receptor beta chains below, sequenced in a study of T cells in Graves' hyperthyroidism and ophthalmopathy. Template material for amplifying TCR beta CDR3 regions consisted of RNA transcripts. The TCR CDR3 was amplified in a first-round RT-PCR using the HTBI primer set. TCRdb ran MiXCR on the multiplex PCR reads and lists one entry per CDR3 protein. The sample includes a few hundred thousand distinct CDR3 sequences, 15% to 18% of them seen just once. Sequenced: blood. The receptors come from a woman aged 18-29 years with Graves' hyperthyroidism.

This clonotype was found many times. The V and J genes are TRBV4-1 and TRBJ2-7; the match to TRBD1 covers 12 bases. V lost 0 bases to trimming and J lost 5 bases; unmatched junction nucleotides: 2. The V gene's germline CDR1 is MGHRA and CDR2 YSYEKL. This CDR3 contains 15 residues. The CDR3 loop reads CASSQDRDRGHEQYF. Written as DNA, the CDR3 is TGCGCCAGCAGCCAAGACCGGGACAGGGGGCACGAGCAGTACTTC.

This chain joins TRBV29-1 and TRBJ1-1; TRBD1 matches at 7 bases. Per germline, CDR1 SQVTM and CDR2 ANQGSEA. The junction had 11 bases not matched to a gene; V was cut back by 7 bases and J by 0 bases. The CDR3 is 15 residues long. The CDR3 reads CSATGAPKLNTEAFF. Written as DNA, the CDR3 is TGCAGCGCTACAGGGGCCCCAAAATTGAACACTGAAGCTTTCTTT. The full variable domain, completed using reference TRBV29-1 and TRBJ1-1, is SAVISQKPSRDICQRGTSLTIQCQVDSQVTMMFWYRQQPGQSLTLIATANQGSEATYESGFVIDKFPISRPNLTFSTLTVSNMSPEDSSIYLCSATGAPKLNTEAFFGQGTRLTVV.

Ten or more counts support this clonotype. Here the CDR3 DNA reads TGTGCCAGCAGCTCTAGAGTCAACGAGCAGTACTTC. Protein product: CASSSRVNEQYF. This rearrangement joins TRBV7-9 to TRBJ2-7; D unresolved. Germline values: CDR1 SEHNR, CDR2 FQNEAQ (reference sequence). The CDR3 runs to 12 residues. V dropped 4 bases and J dropped 5 bases, with 9 bases sitting between them.

The chain has TRBV6-1 and TRBJ2-2; D is unresolved. Trimming cost V 7 bases and J 8 bases, with 17 bases left between them. The CDR3 is 14 residues long. Germline CDR1 and CDR2: MNHNS and SASEGT. CDR3: CASKNRPTRGELFF. In nucleotides, the CDR3 is TGTGCCAGCAAAAACCGACCGACTCGGGGGGAGCTGTTTTTT.

There are many counts of this clonotype. The junction and the germline gene differ at one end; a read error may be behind it. This sequence joins TRBV11-2 and TRBJ1-1; 7 positions match TRBD1. The CDR3 loop spans 15 amino acids. In germline, CDR1 is SGHAT, CDR2 FQNNGV. The CDR3 DNA reads TGTGCCTGCAGCCTCCTCGACAGGGCGAACACTGAAGCTTTCTTT. This gives the protein CACSLLDRANTEAFF. The full variable domain, in which reference TRBV11-2 and TRBJ1-1 provide the parts outside the CDR3, is EAGVAQSPRYKIIEKRQSVAFWCNPISGHATLYWYQQILGQGPKLLIQFQNNGVVDDSQLPKDRFSAERLKGVDSTLKIQPAKLEDSAVYLCACSLLDRANTEAFFGQGTRLTVV.

The rearrangement links TRBV6-6 to TRBJ2-7, with a possible D match to TRBD1 (5 bases). There are 13 residues in the CDR3. The V gene's germline CDR1 is MNHNY and CDR2 SVGAGI (reference sequence). Trimming pared 0 bases from V and 3 bases from J, leaving 6 bases between. The CDR3 protein is CASSYSQGYEQYF. The CDR3 bases are TGTGCCAGCAGTTACTCGCAGGGCTACGAGCAGTACTTC.

The rearrangement joins TRBV4-2 to TRBJ2-7, with TRBD2 identical over 15 bases. V lost 3 bases, J lost 0 bases, and 15 bases stayed unmatched. This CDR3 has 21 residues. The V gene's germline CDR1 is LGHNA and CDR2 YNFKEQ. Here the CDR3 reads CASSHGPSGTSGRWSSYEQYF. The DNA for the CDR3 is TGTGCCAGCAGCCACGGGCCGTCAGGGACTAGCGGGAGGTGGAGCTCCTACGAGCAGTACTTC.

This clonotype was counted only a few times. This sequence may be a read error, since a much larger clone differs from it by one base. Written as DNA, the CDR3 is TGTGCCAGCAGCTTGTTCGACGGGAAGGGCAATGAGCAGTTCTTC. As protein: CASSLFDGKGNEQFF. The rearrangement links TRBV7-2 to TRBJ2-1; weak D call: TRBD2 (5 bases). The ends were cut back, 3 bases at V and 6 bases at J, with 15 bases in the middle. This CDR3 has 15 residues. Germline CDR1 and CDR2: SGHTA and FQGNSA.

This clonotype was found once. This may come from a read error, since a much larger clone is one base off. The gene calls are TRBV6-1 and TRBJ2-1, with D perhaps matching TRBD1 or TRBD2 (6 bases each). The CDR3 spans 14 residues. The germline V and J ends were trimmed by 10 bases and 9 bases, with 22 bases remaining between them. CDR1 and CDR2 from the germline V gene are MNHNS and SASEGT. CDR3 in DNA: TGTGCCAACAACCTCGGGGGCGGTTTTGGTGAGCAGTTCTTC. This translates into CANNLGGGFGEQFF.

This clonotype was found many times. The V call is TRBV27, the J call TRBJ1-2; 12 bases align to TRBD1. Germline CDR1 MNHEY, CDR2 SMNVEV (reference sequence). V gave up 5 bases and J gave up 5 bases; unmatched junction bases: 12. The CDR3 is made up of 17 amino acids. CDR3 in amino acids: CASSNRDRGPITYGYTF. Written as DNA, the CDR3 is TGTGCCAGCAGTAACCGGGACAGGGGGCCGATTACTTATGGCTACACCTTC.

This clonotype turned up a few times. This sequence joins TRBV2 and TRBJ2-3; 8 bases align to TRBD2. Germline loops: CDR1 SNHLY, CDR2 FYNNEI. The CDR3 is 15 residues long. V trimming: 5 bases; J trimming: 0 bases; junction bases outside the gene matches: 4. The CDR3 protein is CASSSSGLSTDTQYF. The DNA of the CDR3 is TGTGCCAGCAGTTCTAGCGGGCTTAGCACAGATACGCAGTATTTT.

The table lists this clonotype with a few counts. V usage is TRBV7-2 and J usage is TRBJ2-7; 9 nucleotides align to TRBD2. Germline trimming cut 6 bases from V and 6 bases from J; bases unmatched to any gene: 9. Germline V CDR1 and CDR2: SGHTA, FQGNSA. The CDR3 contains 14 residues. The CDR3 nucleotides are TGTGCCAGCAGTTTTAGCGGGAGCCTCCGCGAGCAGTACTTC. Translated, it gives CASSFSGSLREQYF. The full variable domain, its missing parts supplied by reference TRBV7-2 and TRBJ2-7, is GAGVSQSPSNKVTEKGKDVELRCDPISGHTALYWYRQSLGQGLEFLIYFQGNSAPDKSGLPSDRFSAERTGGSVSTLTIQRTQQEDSAVYLCASSFSGSLREQYFGPGTRLTVT.

J is TRBJ1-4 and V is TRBV9; D perhaps matches TRBD1 (6 bases). Trimming removed 2 bases at V and 3 bases at J, with 14 bases between. This CDR3 contains 16 residues. Germline CDR1 reads SGDLS; CDR2 reads YYNGEE. The CDR3 loop is CASSVLPGVSNEKLFF. As DNA, the CDR3 is TGTGCCAGCAGCGTCCTCCCAGGGGTTTCTAATGAAAAACTGTTTTTT.

This clonotype was observed at least ten times. The chain joins TRBV11-2 to TRBJ1-1, with TRBD1 as a possible D gene (6 bases). CDR1 SGHAT and CDR2 FQNNGV come from the germline V gene. CDR3 length: 15 residues. Trimming stripped 5 bases from V and 3 bases from J, with 16 bases between. CDR3 bases: TGTGCCAGCAGCCGATCTCGGGGGGCTGACACTGAAGCTTTCTTT. Translation: CASSRSRGADTEAFF.

V gene TRBV18 combines with J gene TRBJ2-7; 9 positions agree with TRBD1. J gave up 2 bases and V 3 bases, and 11 bases lay outside the gene matches. The CDR3 length is 17 residues. Germline lookup yields CDR1 KGHSH and CDR2 LQKENI. In DNA form, the CDR3 reads TGTGCCAGCTCACCTCACCGGACAGGGGCCTTGACCTACGAGCAGTACTTC. Translated: CASSPHRTGALTYEQYF.

This clonotype appeared a single time. Since the CDR3 does not end with the conserved phenylalanine or tryptophan, this likely comes from a read error. The limits of the CDR3 on the DNA are not certain, so only TCRdb's listed CDR3 is given. V gene TRBV9 combines with J gene TRBJ1-6; the DNA was not compared with TRBD1, the D call given in the table. The CDR3 contains 9 residues when both ends are counted. Looked up from germline, CDR1 is SGDLS and CDR2 is YYNGEE. This CDR3 reads CASSVRVGG.

Comments on this clonotype: A much bigger clone sits one base away, suggesting this may be a read error. CDR3 sequence reads: CANSLKPGLASPYEQYF. In DNA form, the CDR3 reads TGCGCCAACAGCTTGAAACCGGGACTAGCGTCCCCCTACGAGCAGTACTTC. The chain is built from TRBV5-1 and TRBJ2-7; TRBD2 agrees at 10 bases. The CDR3 spans 17 residues. Germline loops: CDR1 SGHRS, CDR2 YFSETQ.

This clonotype was detected many times. The chain joins TRBV4-3 to TRBJ1-1; D is perhaps TRBD1 (5 bases). This CDR3 has 16 amino acids. With 0 bases removed from V and 1 base from J, the gap between germline ends came to 12 bases. Germline CDR1 LGHNA, CDR2 YSLEER. DNA of the CDR3: TGCGCCAGCAGCCAAGATCGTATGGGGACGAACACTGAAGCTTTCTTT. As protein: CASSQDRMGTNTEAFF.

This clonotype was seen at least ten times. The rearrangement joins TRBV3-1 to TRBJ2-3; D is uncertain. This CDR3 has 14 amino acids. The V end lost 0 bases, the J end lost 2 bases, and 6 bases lay between the germline ends. Germline loops: CDR1 LGHDT, CDR2 YNNKEL (reference sequence). The CDR3 sequence: CASSQDLATDTQYF. The CDR3 DNA follows: TGTGCCAGCAGCCAAGACCTCGCCACAGATACGCAGTATTTT.

This clonotype has ten or more counts. The chain recombines TRBV7-9 with TRBJ2-7, with TRBD1 identical over 8 bases. V was clipped by 4 bases and J by 1 base; unmatched bases: 9. The CDR3 has 16 residues. Germline values: CDR1 SEHNR, CDR2 FQNEAQ (reference sequence). The CDR3 DNA follows: TGTGCCAGCAGCTCTCAAGACAGGGGTAGGTCCTACGAGCAGTACTTC. Translation: CASSSQDRGRSYEQYF.

This clonotype was picked up many times. The chain uses TRBV5-1 and TRBJ2-3; the D is unclear. V lost 3 bases and J lost 6, with 11 bases in between. The length of the CDR3 is 13 residues. CDR1 and CDR2 from the germline V gene are SGHRS and YFSETQ. The CDR3 DNA follows: TGCGCCAGCAGCTGCGGAGTCAATGATACGCAGTATTTT. Residues: CASSCGVNDTQYF.

This clonotype occurred many times. The chain links TRBV7-2 to TRBJ1-2, with 7 bases aligning to TRBD1. Germline CDR1 reads SGHTA; CDR2 reads FQGNSA. This CDR3 is 15 amino acids long. The ends lost 1 base at V and 8 bases at J; junction bases unmatched: 10. The CDR3 DNA follows: TGTGCCAGCAGCTTAGGTACAGGGGCAGATGTGGGCTACACCTTC. This sequence encodes CASSLGTGADVGYTF.

This clonotype was seen many times. This chain links TRBV24-1 with TRBJ1-2, with D possibly TRBD1 on 6 matching bases. Germline loops: CDR1 KGHDR, CDR2 SFDVKD. V dropped 4 bases and J dropped 3 bases, with 8 bases sitting between them. This CDR3 is 13 amino acids long. The CDR3 DNA reads as TGTGCCACCAGTGACAGGGGTTACTATGGCTACACCTTC. Its protein product is CATSDRGYYGYTF.

V usage is TRBV6-5 and J usage is TRBJ2-5; D not resolved. Trimming shortened V by 2 bases and J by 5 bases, and 12 bases separated the two germline ends. Germline V gene data show CDR1 as MNHEY and CDR2 as SVGAGI. The length of the CDR3 is 14 residues. The CDR3 nucleotides read TGTGCCAGCAGTTACGCTAACGTAGCCGAGACCCAGTACTTC. It yields the protein CASSYANVAETQYF.

This chain connects TRBV12-3 or TRBV12-4 to TRBJ1-1; D remains unclear. The CDR3 contains 13 residues. Trimming pared 5 bases from V and 6 bases from J, leaving 13 bases between. The DNA for the CDR3 is TGTGCCAGCAGTCCCCAGGAGTATGCTGAAGCTTTCTTT. This codes for CASSPQEYAEAFF.

This clonotype showed up many times. The genes are TRBV2 and TRBJ2-2; 7 positions match TRBD2. This CDR3 has 14 residues. V shed 8 bases, J shed 4 bases, and the junction held 7 bases outside the gene matches. Germline V gene data show CDR1 as SNHLY and CDR2 as FYNNEI. CDR3 amino acids: CASAGLVSTGELFF. In DNA form, the CDR3 reads TGTGCCAGCGCCGGACTAGTCAGCACCGGGGAGCTGTTTTTT.

This clonotype turned up a few times. This chain connects TRBV6-2 or TRBV6-3 to TRBJ2-4, with 8 bases matching TRBD2. There are 15 residues in the CDR3. Germline assignment: CDR1 MNHEY and CDR2 SVGEGT. V gave up 0 bases and J gave up 7 bases; unmatched junction bases: 5. CDR3 loop: CASSYSRGAGNIQYF. CDR3 nucleotide sequence: TGTGCCAGCAGTTACTCGCGGGGGGCCGGTAACATTCAGTACTTC.

This sequence joins TRBV11-3 and TRBJ2-2; D is perhaps TRBD2 (5 bases). With 4 bases removed from V and 6 bases from J, the gap between germline ends came to 9 bases. Germline lookup yields CDR1 SGHNT and CDR2 YENEEA. The CDR3 has 13 residues. The CDR3 sequence: CASSSRTPGELFF. DNA for the CDR3: TGTGCCAGCAGCTCCCGGACTCCCGGGGAGCTGTTTTTT.

This clonotype appeared a few times. The CDR3 bases are TGTGCCAGCAGCTCCGGGACCTCACGGAACACTGAAGCTTTCTTT. Encoded protein: CASSSGTSRNTEAFF. The genes are TRBV11-3 and TRBJ1-1; possibly TRBD1 for D (5 bases). The CDR3 covers 15 residues. Germline V lookup: CDR1 SGHNT, CDR2 YENEEA. V gave up 4 bases and J gave up 1 base, with 13 bases separating them.

This clonotype was seen only a few times. The gene calls are TRBV14 and TRBJ2-5; TRBD2 is a possible D gene (5 bases). The CDR3 length is 14 residues. CDR1 and CDR2 from the germline V gene are SGHDN and FVKESK. The V end lost 2 bases, the J end lost 4 bases, and 11 bases lay between the germline ends. CDR3 loop: CASSQQLGLETQYF. DNA for the CDR3: TGTGCCAGCAGCCAACAACTAGGGCTAGAGACCCAGTACTTC.

The V gene is TRBV5-1, the J gene TRBJ2-2, with TRBD2 matching over 12 bases. The CDR3 spans 17 residues. Germline V gene lookup returns CDR1 SGHRS and CDR2 YFSETQ. Germline trimming cut 4 bases from V and 2 bases from J; bases unmatched to any gene: 6. CDR3 bases: TGCGCCAGCAGCCCCGGACTAGCGGGACTTAACACCGGGGAGCTGTTTTTT. This sequence encodes CASSPGLAGLNTGELFF.

The J gene is TRBJ2-1, the V gene TRBV4-3; 7 bases align to TRBD2. The germline V gene encodes CDR1 LGHNA and CDR2 YSLEER. J lost 4 bases, V lost 0 bases, and 6 bases had no gene match. This CDR3 is built from 16 residues. The CDR3 nucleotides are TGCGCCAGCAGCCAAGAAGCTAGCGGAAATTACAATGAGCAGTTCTTC. Its translation is CASSQEASGNYNEQFF.